The rows below give T cell receptor beta chains drawn from one sample of a study of shared T cell receptors in the human thymus. Assay used: immunoSEQ multiplex PCR; TCRdb lists only in-frame clones, some missing. Of roughly 550,000 clones listed, around 78% are singletons. The same specimen was also included in a second study, on human thymus T cells.

Specimen: thymocytes. The source is a boy less than two years old with a congenital heart defect. The CDR3 runs from the conserved cysteine through the conserved F or W. Each record gives: V gene, D gene, clone size, J gene, CDR3 DNA, CDR3 protein. The D gene is left open where the match is weak. Some rows mark clone size as missing; the rest say once, few, many or name a class of expanded clone.

TRBV4-3	TRBD1	.	TRBJ2-7	TGCGCCAGCAGCACAGAGAGGGACAGGCGCTCCTACGAGCAGTACTTC	CASSTERDRRSYEQYF
TRBV2	.	.	TRBJ2-7	TGTGCCAGGGCCCTCTCTAGCCAAGGTACCTACGAGCAGTACTTC	CARALSSQGTYEQYF
TRBV7-2	TRBD2	.	TRBJ2-1	TGTGCCAGCAGCTTGCGGGAGGGCCAAGGGGAGCAGTTCTTC	CASSLREGQGEQFF
TRBV11-3	TRBD1	.	TRBJ2-7	TGTGCCAGAACCGGGACAGGGCAGTACTTC	CARTGTGQYF
TRBV28	.	.	TRBJ1-2	TGTGCCAGCAGTTTCCCCTCGGGGGGCGACTATGGCTACACCTTC	CASSFPSGGDYGYTF
TRBV6-1	TRBD2	once	TRBJ2-3	TGTGCCAGCGGGTCTAAACTAGCGGGGACAGATACGCAGTATTTT	CASGSKLAGTDTQYF
TRBV6-6	.	.	TRBJ1-5	TGTGCCAGCAGTTCCCAGGGGAGCAATCAGCCCCAGCATTTT	CASSSQGSNQPQHF
TRBV19	TRBD1	few	TRBJ1-4	TGTGCCAGTAGGGAACAGGGGCCTAATGAAAAACTGTTTTTT	CASREQGPNEKLFF
TRBV28	.	.	TRBJ1-1	TGTGCCAGCAGTACGGGACACTACACTGAAGCTTTCTTT	CASSTGHYTEAFF
TRBV7-9	TRBD1	.	TRBJ1-4	TGTGCCAGCAGCTTAGACGAAGGACAGGGGATCGAAAAACTGTTTTTT	CASSLDEGQGIEKLFF
TRBV7-2	.	.	TRBJ1-2	TGTGCCAGCAGCTTAGGGGGGCAGCTGTGGGCGCCGGGCTACACCTTC	CASSLGGQLWAPGYTF
TRBV6-5	TRBD1	once	TRBJ2-1	TGTGCCAGCAGCCCGGGACAGTACAATGAGCAGTTCTTC	CASSPGQYNEQFF
TRBV9	TRBD2	.	TRBJ2-1	TGTGCCAGCAGCGGCTGCGGGGGGGGCAATGAGCAGTTCTTC	CASSGCGGGNEQFF
TRBV28	TRBD2	few	TRBJ2-7	TGTGCCAGCAGCCTCGGGACTAGCGGGACCTCACGGCAGTACTTC	CASSLGTSGTSRQYF
TRBV4-3	.	.	TRBJ2-3	TGCGCCAGCAGCCAAGGACTACGGGGTCCAAGCACAGATACGCAGTATTTT	CASSQGLRGPSTDTQYF
TRBV7-2	TRBD1	.	TRBJ1-1	TGTGCCAGCAGCTGGGGACAGAAGAACACTGAAGCTTTCTTT	CASSWGQKNTEAFF
TRBV6-5	TRBD1	.	TRBJ1-4	TGTGCCAGCAGTGGGGACAGATGCCTAATGTTTTTT	CASSGDRCLMFF
TRBV11-2	TRBD2	once	TRBJ2-1	TGTGCCAGCAGCGCCACGACCGGGACTAGTTCTCAGTTCTTC	CASSATTGTSSQFF
TRBV7-9	.	.	TRBJ1-1	TGTGCCAGCAGCTTACGAGGGGGGGGGACTGAAGCTTTCTTT	CASSLRGGGTEAFF
TRBV2	.	.	TRBJ1-4	TGTGCCAGCAGTGAAGATCGGACTCCTCCAACTAATGAAAAACTGTTTTTT	CASSEDRTPPTNEKLFF
TRBV30	.	.	TRBJ1-5	TGTGCCTGGAGTGAATCACAAGGAGAGCAGCCCCAGCATTTT	CAWSESQGEQPQHF
TRBV2	.	.	TRBJ2-7	TGTGCCAGCACCGACAGCATCTACGAGCAGTACTTC	CASTDSIYEQYF
TRBV27	.	.	TRBJ1-4	TGTGCCAGCAGTTTCCGGACAAATGAAAAACTGTTTTTT	CASSFRTNEKLFF
TRBV10-3	TRBD2	.	TRBJ2-7	TGTGCCATCAGTGAGCCTCGGACTAGCGGGAGGGCCGACGAGCAGTACTTC	CAISEPRTSGRADEQYF
TRBV4-2	.	.	TRBJ1-5	TGTGCCAGCAGCCAAGACAGTCTGTTGAGCAATCAGCCCCAGCATTTT	CASSQDSLLSNQPQHF
TRBV19	.	.	TRBJ2-1	TGTGCCACCTCCTCCGTCGTCGATGAGCAGTTCTTC	CATSSVVDEQFF
TRBV6-5	.	.	TRBJ1-1	TGTGCCAGCAGTTACAAGCTCCACAGGGTGGTAAATGAAGCTTTCTTT	CASSYKLHRVVNEAFF
TRBV4-3	.	.	TRBJ2-5	TGCGCCAGCAGCCACCCCCCGTGGGGGCCCCCTCCTCAAGAGACCCAGTACTTC	CASSHPPWGPPPQETQYF
TRBV6-6	.	.	TRBJ1-5	TGTGCCAGCAGTCACGGAGGGTATAGCAATCAGCCCCAGCATTTT	CASSHGGYSNQPQHF
TRBV6-5	TRBD1	once	TRBJ2-1	TGTGCCAGCAGACCCCGACAGGGGGCATGCGGTGAGCAGTTCTTC	CASRPRQGACGEQFF
TRBV5-1	.	.	TRBJ2-7	TGCGCCAGCAGCTTGGAGCCACCCTACGAGCAGTACTTC	CASSLEPPYEQYF
TRBV5-1	.	.	TRBJ1-5	TGCGCCAGCAGCTTTCAGGGTGACCAGCCCCAGCATTTT	CASSFQGDQPQHF
TRBV19	.	.	TRBJ1-5	TGTGCCAGTAGTATATCGAGTTATAGCAATCAGCCCCAGCATTTT	CASSISSYSNQPQHF
TRBV4-2	TRBD2	.	TRBJ2-7	TGTGCCAGCAGCCAACTCCGGACTAGCGGGAACTACGAGCAGTACTTC	CASSQLRTSGNYEQYF
TRBV27	TRBD2	.	TRBJ2-7	TGTGCCAGCAGTTTAGGAGCTAGCGGGGGGCCCCTCTCCTACGAGCAGTACTTC	CASSLGASGGPLSYEQYF
TRBV6-1	TRBD1	.	TRBJ2-1	TGTGCCAGCACTATGGACAGGAACAATGAGCAGTTCTTC	CASTMDRNNEQFF
TRBV28	.	.	TRBJ1-3	TGTGCCAGCAGTTTAGACCCGGGACAAGCTGGAAACACCATATATTTT	CASSLDPGQAGNTIYF
TRBV14	TRBD2	.	TRBJ2-3	TGTGCCAGCAGCCCGGGGACTAGCGGGTCGCAGTATTTT	CASSPGTSGSQYF
TRBV14	.	.	TRBJ1-2	TGTGCCAGCAGCCAAGACCCTCCTGCCCGGAAGGGAGTAAGTGGCTACACCTTC	CASSQDPPARKGVSGYTF
TRBV27	TRBD1	.	TRBJ2-2	TGTGCCAGCAGGGTAAACAGGGGCACGAACACCGGGGAGCTGTTTTTT	CASRVNRGTNTGELFF
TRBV19	TRBD1	.	TRBJ2-7	TGTGCCAGTAGTTCGCCCGGGACAGGGGGCAACGAGCAGTACTTC	CASSSPGTGGNEQYF
TRBV5-3	.	.	TRBJ2-5	TGTGCCAGAAGCTTGCCCAGGGAAGAGACCCAGTACTTC	CARSLPREETQYF
TRBV19	TRBD2	few	TRBJ2-3	TGTGCCAGTAGTTCCCCTAGCGGGAGTATAACAGATACGCAGTATTTT	CASSSPSGSITDTQYF
TRBV28	TRBD1	once	TRBJ2-7	TGTGCCAGCAGTTCCGACAGGGCCTACGAGCAGTACTTC	CASSSDRAYEQYF
TRBV2	TRBD2	few	TRBJ2-5	TGTGCCAGCAGTGAAGGGGGGGGACGCCCAGGGGAGACCCAGTACTTC	CASSEGGGRPGETQYF
TRBV19	TRBD2	.	TRBJ2-7	TGTGCCAGTAGTATACCTGGACTAGCGGGAGCCGGGTCCTACGAGCAGTACTTC	CASSIPGLAGAGSYEQYF
TRBV30	.	.	TRBJ2-3	TGTGCCTGGAGTGTACGGGCGACTTTTGCACGGGGGGATACGCAGTATTTT	CAWSVRATFARGDTQYF